Below, 16 T cell receptor beta chains from the same sample are listed, as sequenced in a study of blood T cell repertoires in COVID-19. Repertoires were generated with immunoSEQ multiplex PCR, while TCRdb's copy carries only in-frame clones and drops some. The sample consists of some 150,000 clones, 80% to 85% of them appearing once. The sequenced sample was peripheral blood. The origin of the receptors is a human donor in a cohort sampled during active COVID-19.

The chain combines TRBV29-1 with TRBJ2-3; D possibly corresponds to TRBD2 (6 bases). Between the trimmed V and J ends, which lost 1 base and 1 base, there was a span of 15 bases. Germline V gene sequence: CDR1 SQVTM, CDR2 ANQGSEA. CDR3 size: 16 residues. CDR3 nucleotides: TGCAGCGTTGAAGGGGGAGGAGGGACCCGCACAGATACGCAGTATTTT. Translating gives CSVEGGGGTRTDTQYF.

This chain uses TRBV5-1 with TRBJ2-7; maybe TRBD1 (6 bases). CDR3 length: 15 amino acids. With 5 bases removed from V and 0 bases from J, the gap between germline ends came to 15 bases. In germline, CDR1 is SGHRS, CDR2 YFSETQ. In nucleotides, the CDR3 is TGCGCCAGCAGATCCCGGGACACTCACTCCTACGAGCAGTACTTC. It encodes CASRSRDTHSYEQYF.

The chain couples TRBV12-3 or TRBV12-4 to TRBJ2-7; tentative D call: TRBD1 (6 bases). Between the trimmed V and J ends, which lost 3 bases and 0 bases, there was a span of 6 bases. The CDR3 sequence is 13 residues long. CDR3 residues: CASSLDSSYEQYF. CDR3 coding DNA: TGTGCCAGCAGTTTGGACAGCTCCTACGAGCAGTACTTC.

The chain recombines TRBV6-2 or TRBV6-3 with TRBJ1-1; D is possibly TRBD1 (5 bases). Germline CDR1 is MNHEY and CDR2 is SVGEGT. With 6 bases removed from V and 2 bases from J, the gap between germline ends came to 16 bases. The CDR3 is 15 residues long. The CDR3 DNA sequence: TGTGCCAGCAGCTTTACGGGACTAGGAAACACTGAAGCTTTCTTT. Translated: CASSFTGLGNTEAFF.

V usage is TRBV19 and J usage is TRBJ1-2; D unresolved. CDR3 length equals 14 residues. Deletions cut 3 bases from V and 2 bases from J, with 10 bases between. Germline V gives CDR1 LNHDA, CDR2 SQIVND (reference sequence). The DNA of the CDR3 is TGTGCCAGTAGTATGGGCCAGCCCAACTATGGCTACACCTTC. Translation: CASSMGQPNYGYTF.

This chain joins TRBV7-2 and TRBJ2-2, with 7 nucleotides matching TRBD1. The CDR3 sequence is 14 residues long. The germline CDR1 and CDR2 sequences are SGHTA and FQGNSA. With 5 bases clipped from V and 4 bases from J, the junction kept 4 bases outside the gene matches. CDR3 loop: CASSMGQSTGELFF. Here the CDR3 DNA reads TGTGCCAGCAGCATGGGACAGTCCACCGGGGAGCTGTTTTTT.

This chain joins TRBV19 and TRBJ1-4, with 8 positions matching TRBD1. The V gene end was trimmed by 0 bases and the J gene end by 3 bases; junction bases not matched to a gene: 12. The CDR3 is 19 amino acids. CDR1 is LNHDA, CDR2 SQIVND, per germline (reference sequence). In DNA form, the CDR3 reads TGTGCCAGTAGTATAGATCGGTGGAAACAGGGGGACTCTAATGAAAAACTGTTTTTT. This gives the protein CASSIDRWKQGDSNEKLFF.

J is TRBJ2-3 and V is TRBV11-2; weak D call: TRBD2 (5 bases). The germline V gene encodes CDR1 SGHAT and CDR2 FQNNGV. The CDR3 is 13 residues long. With 0 bases removed from V and 8 bases from J, the gap between germline ends came to 9 bases. The CDR3 DNA sequence: TGTGCCAGCAGCTTAGATCGGGGTGGTACGCAGTATTTT. Protein sequence: CASSLDRGGTQYF.

This rearrangement joins TRBV13 to TRBJ2-1, with D perhaps TRBD1 (5 bases). Germline V gene sequence: CDR1 PRHDT, CDR2 FYEKMQ (reference sequence). Between the trimmed V and J ends, which lost 10 bases and 4 bases, there was a span of 11 bases. This CDR3 contains 12 residues. CDR3 nucleotides: TGTGCCACCTGGACAAATTACAATGAGCAGTTCTTC. This gives the protein CATWTNYNEQFF.

The chain is built from TRBV11-2 and TRBJ1-4; 8 bases fit TRBD1. The CDR3 sequence is 17 residues long. Germline CDR1 SGHAT, CDR2 FQNNGV. V lost 5 bases and J lost 0; bases outside the gene matches: 8. The CDR3 DNA sequence: TGTGCCAGCAGCACTCTGGGACAGGCTGCAACTAATGAAAAACTGTTTTTT. Protein sequence: CASSTLGQAATNEKLFF.

This clone occurred a few times. The gene calls are TRBV30 and TRBJ2-3; D possibly corresponds to TRBD1 (5 bases). This CDR3 is built from 13 residues. Trimming shortened V by 0 bases and J by 4 bases, and 8 bases separated the two germline ends. Germline values: CDR1 GTSNPN, CDR2 SVGIG (reference sequence). CDR3 bases: TGTGCCTGGAGTGTGAAAGGGGCAGATACGCAGTATTTT. It is translated as CAWSVKGADTQYF.

CDR3 in amino acids: CAIRQAGANVLTF. For the CDR3, the DNA is TGTGCCATCCGACAGGCTGGGGCCAACGTCCTGACTTTC. The chain carries TRBV14 and TRBJ2-6; possible D gene TRBD1, 6 bases. Looked up from germline, CDR1 is SGHDN and CDR2 is FVKESK. Deletions cut 10 bases from V and 2 bases from J, with 9 bases between. The CDR3 length is 13 residues.

The chain recombines TRBV4-2 with TRBJ2-7, with 11 bases identical to TRBD2. CDR3 length: 16 amino acids. Per germline, CDR1 LGHNA and CDR2 YNFKEQ. The V segment lost 3 bases and the J segment 2 bases; nucleotides outside the gene matches: 6. The CDR3 nucleotides are TGTGCCAGCAGCCAGGCTACTAGCGGGAGAACCTACGAGCAGTACTTC. Translating it yields CASSQATSGRTYEQYF.

The chain uses TRBV3-1 (or the pseudogene TRBV3-2) and TRBJ2-2; D is possibly TRBD1 (6 bases). Per germline, CDR1 LGHDT and CDR2 YNNKEL (reference sequence). The CDR3 has 17 residues. Trimming shortened V by 0 bases and J by 1 base, and 12 bases separated the two germline ends. The CDR3 coding sequence is TGTGCCAGCAGCCAAGACAGGACAGACTGGAACACCGGGGAGCTGTTTTTT. It translates to CASSQDRTDWNTGELFF.

The chain uses TRBV6-5 and TRBJ1-2, with D uncertain. CDR3 size: 15 residues. The germline gives CDR1 MNHEY, CDR2 SVGAGI. Trimming left V 6 bases short and J 5 bases short, with 19 bases between. The CDR3 region is CASRPPGKGGYGYTF. In DNA, the CDR3 is TGTGCCAGCAGACCCCCGGGGAAAGGAGGATATGGCTACACCTTC.

The V and J genes are TRBV7-2 and TRBJ1-1; weak D call: TRBD1 (6 bases). In germline, CDR1 is SGHTA, CDR2 FQGNSA. The CDR3 runs to 14 residues. The germline V and J ends were trimmed by 5 bases and 4 bases, with 14 bases remaining between them. The CDR3 sequence: CASSPRGDGTEAFF. The CDR3 DNA follows: TGTGCCAGCAGCCCCAGGGGAGATGGCACTGAAGCTTTCTTT.